Many counts were recorded for the clone carrying this T cell receptor beta chain. What it recognizes is unknown. This CDR3 spans 14 amino acids. V gave up 3 bases and J gave up 3 bases, with 11 bases separating them. CDR1 is MDHEN and CDR2 is SYDVKM in the germline V gene. Libraries of TCR beta came from iRepertoire HTBI primers plus Arm-PCR of CDR3 regions. TCRdb reprocessed the multiplex PCR reads via MiXCR and lists one record per CDR3 protein. The data contain 380,000 or so distinct CDR3 sequences, about a sixth of them seen just once; the ten biggest clones take up 20% to 25%. The data were obtained in a study of regulatory T cells in long-lasting Graves disease. Study-wide results and limits: Newly diagnosed patients had higher TCR diversity than persistent Graves' patients did. TRBV28 was favored in persistent disease, as were TRBJ1-2 and TRBJ2-5. Between persistent patients, around 2,900 public clonotypes were shared, exceeding the roughly 940 shared between new patients.

The time point here: newly diagnosed GD, antithyroid drugs for less than 3 months. Making the TCR library involved RNA that had been extracted from PBMCs. EDTA tubes received approximately 9 milliliters of collected peripheral blood. These data also formed part of another study, on T cells in Graves' hyperthyroidism and ophthalmopathy.

The chain carries TRBV28 and TRBJ1-1; D is uncertain. The source is a woman younger than 30 with Graves disease. The sample was peripheral blood mononuclear cells (PBMCs), taken at new diagnosis, from a patient treated with antithyroid drugs. The CDR3 DNA is TGTGCCAGCAGTTTCGCCGCTGGGCACACTGAAGCTTTCTTT. This sequence encodes CASSFAAGHTEAFF. The variable domain in full, completed from reference TRBV28 and TRBJ1-1, reads DVKVTQSSRYLVKRTGEKVFLECVQDMDHENMFWYRQDPGLGLRLIYFSYDVKMKEKGDIPEGYSVSREKKERFSLILESASTNQTSMYLCASSFAAGHTEAFFGQGTRLTVV.